These 12 T cell receptor beta chains share one sample of origin, sequenced in a study of post-analysis software for immune sequencing data. Points from the study as a whole: A handful of TRBV segments were significantly more frequent in patients than in controls. TRBV5-6, TRBV5-1 and TRBV20-1 were among these segments.

Their antigens are not known. The library was made from cDNA and included unique molecular identifiers. TCRdb reanalysed the PCR reads using MiXCR and keeps one entry per CDR3 protein. Among about 430,000 distinct CDR3 sequences listed, 30% to 45% were seen once. The sample taken for sequencing was blood. These receptors originate from a girl aged 2-10 years with multiple sclerosis.

The rearrangement links TRBV3-1 to TRBJ2-3; possible D gene TRBD2, 6 bases. The V gene's germline CDR1 is LGHDT and CDR2 YNNKEL (reference sequence). The ends were cut back, 3 bases at V and 0 bases at J, with 10 bases in the middle. This CDR3 is 15 amino acids long. CDR3 bases: TGTGCCAGCAGCCAGCGGGACGGAAGCACAGATACGCAGTATTTT. It codes for CASSQRDGSTDTQYF.

The sample holds a few counts of this clonotype. V is TRBV3-1 and J is TRBJ2-1, with 14 bases lining up with TRBD2. The ends lost 4 bases at V and 8 bases at J; junction bases unmatched: 10. Looked up from germline, CDR1 is LGHDT and CDR2 is YNNKEL (reference sequence). This CDR3 contains 17 residues. The CDR3 DNA reads as TGTGCCAGCAGCCTCCTTCGACTAGCGGGAGGGCGCGATGAGCAGTTCTTC. The encoded protein is CASSLLRLAGGRDEQFF.

This clonotype was counted only a few times. The chain is built from TRBV7-2 and TRBJ2-5; no clear D. This CDR3 comprises 13 residues. Germline V gives CDR1 SGHTA, CDR2 FQGNSA. Trimming removed 5 bases from V and 1 base from J, with 8 bases in between. CDR3 amino acids: CASSPTIQETQYF. As DNA, the CDR3 is TGTGCCAGCAGCCCTACCATCCAAGAGACCCAGTACTTC.

The V gene is TRBV20-1, the J gene TRBJ2-1, with 10 bases matching TRBD2. Germline loops: CDR1 DFQATT, CDR2 SNEGSKA (reference sequence). CDR3 length: 18 residues. V lost 2 bases and J lost 8; bases outside the gene matches: 18. In DNA, the CDR3 is TGCAGTGCTAGAATCTTGGGGACTAGCGACATTAGGCGGGATGAGCAGTTCTTC. Encoded protein: CSARILGTSDIRRDEQFF.

The genes are TRBV29-1 and TRBJ2-7; D may be TRBD2 (7 bases). The germline CDR1 and CDR2 sequences are SQVTM and ANQGSEA. V lost 3 bases, J lost 5 bases, and 20 bases lay in between. The CDR3 has 15 amino acids. The CDR3 nucleotides are TGCAGCGTTGACCTCAGTGCTCAGGGGAGGGACGAGCAGTACTTC. Its translation: CSVDLSAQGRDEQYF.

Concerning this clonotype itself: This may be a read error: a much more frequent sequence differs by one nucleotide. The chain is built from TRBV29-1 and TRBJ2-1, with TRBD1 as a possible D gene (5 bases). The germline V gene has CDR1 SQVTM and CDR2 ANQGSEA. The CDR3 runs 14 residues. The V end lost 3 bases, the J end lost 13 bases, and 22 bases lay between the germline ends. The chain's CDR3 is CSVDWQGLEETQFF. CDR3 DNA: TGCAGCGTTGATTGGCAGGGCCTTGAAGAGACCCAGTTCTTC.

For this clonotype: At one of its ends the junction is not consistent with the germline gene, which may arise from a read error. The chain carries TRBV7-9 and TRBJ1-2; a weak D match, TRBD1 (5 bases). CDR1 is SEHNR and CDR2 is FQNEAQ in the germline V gene (reference sequence). The CDR3 consists of 13 residues. The CDR3 here is CASSGGVDYGHTF. As DNA, the CDR3 is TGTGCCAGCTCGGGGGGGGTGGACTATGGCCACACCTTC.

In this sample, this clonotype turned up a few times. The chain couples TRBV15 to TRBJ2-7; TRBD1 matches 9 bases. The CDR3 extends over 14 amino acids. The germline V gene has CDR1 LNHNV and CDR2 YYDKDF (reference sequence). With 3 bases clipped from V and 6 bases from J, the junction kept 6 bases outside the gene matches. CDR3 bases: TGTGCCACCAGCAGCGCCGGGACAGGGAGCGAGCAGTACTTC. Protein: CATSSAGTGSEQYF.

This chain uses TRBV20-1 with TRBJ1-5, with 8 bases that match TRBD1. The V segment lost 5 bases and the J segment 0 bases; nucleotides outside the gene matches: 12. Germline assignment: CDR1 DFQATT and CDR2 SNEGSKA (reference sequence). This CDR3 comprises 17 residues. CDR3 nucleotides: TGCAGTGCTGGGACGACAGGGGCCCACCCTAGCAATCAGCCCCAGCATTTT. This sequence encodes CSAGTTGAHPSNQPQHF.

This clonotype was found a few times. The V gene is TRBV29-1, the J gene TRBJ1-2; D gene uncertain. The CDR3 consists of 14 residues. Germline loops: CDR1 SQVTM, CDR2 ANQGSEA. Trimming took off 7 bases at V and 4 bases at J, with 19 bases between the two ends. The CDR3 reads CSAPVNPQRYGYTF. The CDR3 DNA reads TGCAGCGCCCCTGTGAACCCACAGCGCTATGGCTACACCTTC.

This chain uses TRBV5-1 with TRBJ2-1, with a tentative D call TRBD2 (6 bases). Germline CDR1 reads SGHRS; CDR2 reads YFSETQ. V gave up 7 bases and J gave up 8 bases, with 13 bases separating them. CDR3 size: 12 residues. CDR3 DNA: TGCGCCAGCCGCAGCGGGTCCCATGAGCAGTTCTTC. Its translation is CASRSGSHEQFF.

This clonotype occurred a few times. The chain couples TRBV12-3 or TRBV12-4 to TRBJ2-7; tentative D call: TRBD2 (6 bases). The CDR3 loop spans 14 amino acids. V was cut by 4 bases and J by 2 bases, with 12 bases left in between. DNA for the CDR3: TGTGCCAGCAGTTGGTCGGGGGTCCCCTACGAGCAGTACTTC. Amino acids: CASSWSGVPYEQYF.